This TCR beta chain stems from a study of neurological immune-mediated disorders. TCRdb used MiXCR to reprocess the 5' RACE reads, holding one entry per CDR3 protein. The table includes approximately 16,000 distinct CDR3 sequences, around 9.7% detected once. Ten or more counts support this clonotype. Trimming pared 0 bases from V and 2 bases from J, leaving 11 bases between. The CDR3 spans 14 residues. The germline gives CDR1 DFQATT, CDR2 SNEGSKA (reference sequence). The sequence derives from a man aged 45-60 years in good health. The V gene is TRBV20-1, the J gene TRBJ2-7; either TRBD1 or TRBD2 may fit D (6 bases each). Sequenced input: CD8+ T cells from blood. The CDR3: CSARDGGQPYEQYF. The DNA for the CDR3 is TGCAGTGCTAGAGATGGGGGGCAACCCTACGAGCAGTACTTC.